The rows below give T cell receptor beta chains drawn from one sample of a study of CD8 T cells in Susac syndrome. One entry per CDR3 protein, called by TCRdb with MiXCR from the immunoSEQ multiplex PCR reads. The sample yields about 200,000 distinct CDR3 sequences, 75% to 95% seen once. Specimen: CD4+ T cells from PBMCs. The origin of the receptors is a human donor with Susac syndrome. CDR3s leave out the opening cysteine and the closing phenylalanine or tryptophan. The D gene is left open where the match is weak.

NA TRBV20-1 SARDLKKNEKLF
NA TRBV9 ASSVGSRVLNTGELF
TRBD1 TRBV19 ASSPTGQGSYT
NA TRBV9 ASSEGQNTEAF
TRBD1 TRBV15 ATSTGGIYSGANVLT
NA TRBV10-3 AISAAGPDTQY
NA TRBV6-6 ASSSIQGNTGELF
TRBD1 TRBV7-2 ASSSPGQENTIY
NA TRBV28 ATMSQGFRGYT
NA TRBV28 ASSPGTSLSYGYT
NA TRBV7-9 ASSFSVGGEVQPQH
TRBD1 TRBV7-9 ASSSGQGANIQY
TRBD1 TRBV11-2 ASSRGTGGTYEQY
TRBD2 TRBV7-3 ASSETSGVNEQF
NA TRBV12-3/TRBV12-4 ASSPQGVAF
NA TRBV6-5 ASSYSTGDYGYT
TRBD1 TRBV3-1 ASSLGQFSTDTQY
TRBD1 TRBV6-5 ASSWGQGNTIY
NA TRBV6-1 ASTREGLAGNQPQH
NA TRBV7-3 ASSQTRDTPDF
NA TRBV2 ASSEMGRGTQF
TRBD2 TRBV7-2 ASSLVGSGGPNTGELF
TRBD1 TRBV15 ATSRGTGTGMYEQY
NA TRBV29-1 SVASRGNNEQF
NA TRBV7-6 ASSLGPLDNEQF
TRBD1 TRBV5-1 ASSLGTGQGGRNYGYT
NA TRBV20-1 SASPRNEKLF
NA TRBV20-1 SARPAGRSYEQY
NA TRBV7-3 ASSFTGPKGSYEQY
NA TRBV6-1 ASSEGASLGTGELF
NA TRBV19 ASSEVFYGYT
NA TRBV20-1 SASDGPSGANVLT